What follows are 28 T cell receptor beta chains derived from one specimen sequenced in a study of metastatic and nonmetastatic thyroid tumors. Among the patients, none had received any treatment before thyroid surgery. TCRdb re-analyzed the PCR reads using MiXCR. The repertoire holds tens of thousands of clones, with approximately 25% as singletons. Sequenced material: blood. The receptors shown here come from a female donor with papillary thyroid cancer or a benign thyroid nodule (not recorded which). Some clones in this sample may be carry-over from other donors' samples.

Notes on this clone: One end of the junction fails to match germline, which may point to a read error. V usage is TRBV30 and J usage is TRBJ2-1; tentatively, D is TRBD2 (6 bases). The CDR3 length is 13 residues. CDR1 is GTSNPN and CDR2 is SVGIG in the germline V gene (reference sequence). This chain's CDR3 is CAWRRGLDNVQFF. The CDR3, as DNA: TGTGCCTGGAGGCGGGGACTCGACAATGTGCAGTTCTTC.

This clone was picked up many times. The CDR3 here is CASSERVEGEKLFF. For the CDR3, the DNA is TGTGCCAGCAGTGAACGGGTGGAGGGGGAAAAACTGTTTTTT. The gene calls are TRBV6-1 and TRBJ1-4, with D maybe TRBD1 (5 bases). The germline CDR1 and CDR2 sequences are MNHNS and SASEGT. Trimming cost V 2 bases and J 8 bases, with 12 bases left between them. The CDR3 has 14 residues.

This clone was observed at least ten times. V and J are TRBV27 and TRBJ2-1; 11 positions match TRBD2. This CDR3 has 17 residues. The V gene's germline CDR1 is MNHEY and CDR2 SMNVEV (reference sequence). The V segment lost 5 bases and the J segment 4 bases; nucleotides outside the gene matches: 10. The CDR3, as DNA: TGTGCCAGCAGTCCCTATAGCGGGAGGGCCTCGTACAATGAGCAGTTCTTC. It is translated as CASSPYSGRASYNEQFF.

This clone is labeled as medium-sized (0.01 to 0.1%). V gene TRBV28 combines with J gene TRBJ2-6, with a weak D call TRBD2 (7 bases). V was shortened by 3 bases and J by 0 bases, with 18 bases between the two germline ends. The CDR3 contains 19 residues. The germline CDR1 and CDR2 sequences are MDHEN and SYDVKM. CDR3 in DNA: TGTGCCAGCAGTTTTTTCGGGGGGCGAGTCCCCTCTGGGGCCAACGTCCTGACTTTC. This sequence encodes CASSFFGGRVPSGANVLTF.

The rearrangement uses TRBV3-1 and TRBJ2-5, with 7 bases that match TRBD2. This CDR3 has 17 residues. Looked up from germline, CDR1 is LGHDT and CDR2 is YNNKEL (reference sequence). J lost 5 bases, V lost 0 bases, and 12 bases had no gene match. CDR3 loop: CASSQDMGTTGGETQYF. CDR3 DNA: TGTGCCAGCAGCCAAGATATGGGGACTACGGGGGGTGAGACCCAGTACTTC.

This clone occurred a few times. CDR3 protein: CASSVLGRRGNEQFF. Here the CDR3 DNA reads TGTGCCAGCAGCGTTTTGGGGAGGAGGGGGAATGAGCAGTTCTTC. J is TRBJ2-1 and V is TRBV9, with D possibly being TRBD1 or TRBD2 (6 bases each). From germline, CDR1 is SGDLS and CDR2 YYNGEE. Trimming left V 2 bases short and J 7 bases short, with 16 bases between. The CDR3 runs 15 residues.

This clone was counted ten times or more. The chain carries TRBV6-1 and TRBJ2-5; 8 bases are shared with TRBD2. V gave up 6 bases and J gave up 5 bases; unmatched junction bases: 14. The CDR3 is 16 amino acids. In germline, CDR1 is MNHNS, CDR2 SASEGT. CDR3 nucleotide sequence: TGTGCCAGCAGCCCTACCGACTGGCCGGGAGGGGAGACCCAGTACTTC. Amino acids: CASSPTDWPGGETQYF.

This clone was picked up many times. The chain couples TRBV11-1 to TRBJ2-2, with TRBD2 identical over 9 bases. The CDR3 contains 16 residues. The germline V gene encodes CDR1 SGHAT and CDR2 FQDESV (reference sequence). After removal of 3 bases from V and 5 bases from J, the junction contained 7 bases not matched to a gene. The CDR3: CASSFLAGVGTGELFF. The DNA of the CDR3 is TGTGCCAGCAGCTTTTTAGCGGGAGTAGGAACCGGGGAGCTGTTTTTT.

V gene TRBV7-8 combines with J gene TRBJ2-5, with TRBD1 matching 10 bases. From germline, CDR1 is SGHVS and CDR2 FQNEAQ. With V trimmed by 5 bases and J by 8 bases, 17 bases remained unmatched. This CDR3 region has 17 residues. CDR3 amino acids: CASSLRGDAGTGDTQYF. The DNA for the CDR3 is TGTGCCAGCAGCCTACGGGGTGACGCAGGGACAGGGGATACCCAGTACTTC.

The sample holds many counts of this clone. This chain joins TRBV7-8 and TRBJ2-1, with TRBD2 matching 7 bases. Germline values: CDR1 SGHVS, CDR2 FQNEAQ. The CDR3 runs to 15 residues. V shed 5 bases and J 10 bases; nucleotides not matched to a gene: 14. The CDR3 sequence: CASSPTGTTSREQFF. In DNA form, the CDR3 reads TGTGCCAGCAGCCCCACCGGGACTACCTCACGGGAGCAGTTCTTC.

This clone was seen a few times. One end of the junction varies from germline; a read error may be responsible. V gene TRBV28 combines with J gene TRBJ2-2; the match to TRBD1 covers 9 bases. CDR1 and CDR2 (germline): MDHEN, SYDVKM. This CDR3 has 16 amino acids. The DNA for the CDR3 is TGTGCCAGCATGAAACATCCGGGACAGGGCGCCGGGGAGCTTTTTTTT. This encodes CASMKHPGQGAGELFF.

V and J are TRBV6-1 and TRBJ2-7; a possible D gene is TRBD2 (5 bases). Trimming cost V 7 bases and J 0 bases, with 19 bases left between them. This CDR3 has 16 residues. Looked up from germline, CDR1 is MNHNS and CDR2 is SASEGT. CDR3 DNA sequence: TGTGCCAGCAACGTACTATCGGGATACTCCTCCTACGAGCAGTACTTC. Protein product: CASNVLSGYSSYEQYF.

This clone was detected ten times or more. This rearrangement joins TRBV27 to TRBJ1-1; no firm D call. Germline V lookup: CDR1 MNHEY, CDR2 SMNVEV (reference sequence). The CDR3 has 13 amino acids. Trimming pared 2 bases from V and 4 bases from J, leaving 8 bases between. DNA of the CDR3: TGTGCCAGCAGTTTAATTTCGGGCACTGAAGCTTTCTTT. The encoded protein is CASSLISGTEAFF.

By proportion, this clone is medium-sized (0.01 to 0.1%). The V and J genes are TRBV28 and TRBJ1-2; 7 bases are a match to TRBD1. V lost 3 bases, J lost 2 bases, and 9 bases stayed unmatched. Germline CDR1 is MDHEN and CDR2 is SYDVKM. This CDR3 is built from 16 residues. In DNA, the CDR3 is TGTGCCAGCAGTTTGTCCGGGACAGCGTTAAACTATGGCTACACCTTC. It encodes CASSLSGTALNYGYTF.

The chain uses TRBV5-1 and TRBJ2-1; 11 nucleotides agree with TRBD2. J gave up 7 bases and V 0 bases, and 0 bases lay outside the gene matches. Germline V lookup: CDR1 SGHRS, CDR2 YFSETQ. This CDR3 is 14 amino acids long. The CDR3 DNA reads TGCGCCAGCAGCTTGGGACTAGCGGGGAATGAGCAGTTCTTC. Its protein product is CASSLGLAGNEQFF.

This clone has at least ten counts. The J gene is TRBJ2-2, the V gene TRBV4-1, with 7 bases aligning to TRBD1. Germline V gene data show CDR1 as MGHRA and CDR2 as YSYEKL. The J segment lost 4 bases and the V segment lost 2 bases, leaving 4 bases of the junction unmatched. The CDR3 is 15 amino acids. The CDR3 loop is CASSQRDRSTGELFF. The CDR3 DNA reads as TGCGCCAGCAGCCAAAGGGACAGATCCACCGGGGAGCTGTTTTTT.

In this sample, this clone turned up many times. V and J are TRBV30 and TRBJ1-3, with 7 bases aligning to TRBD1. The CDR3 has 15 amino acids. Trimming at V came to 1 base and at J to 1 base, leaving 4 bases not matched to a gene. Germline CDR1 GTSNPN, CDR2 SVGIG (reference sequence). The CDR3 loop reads CAWSAGGGSGNTIYF. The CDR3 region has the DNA TGTGCCTGGAGTGCAGGGGGGGGATCTGGAAACACCATATATTTT.

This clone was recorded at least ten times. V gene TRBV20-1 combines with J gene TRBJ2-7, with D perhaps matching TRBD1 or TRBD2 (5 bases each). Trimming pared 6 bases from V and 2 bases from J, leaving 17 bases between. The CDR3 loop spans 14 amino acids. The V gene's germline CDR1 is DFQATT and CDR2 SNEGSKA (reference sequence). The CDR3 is CSAPGAGKTYEQYF. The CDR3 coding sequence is TGCAGTGCCCCCGGGGCAGGAAAGACCTACGAGCAGTACTTC.

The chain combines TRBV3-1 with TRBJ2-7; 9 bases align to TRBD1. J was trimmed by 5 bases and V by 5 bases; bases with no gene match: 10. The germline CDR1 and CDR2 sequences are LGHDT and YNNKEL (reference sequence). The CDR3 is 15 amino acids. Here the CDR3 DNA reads TGTGCCAGCAGCAATCCGGGACAGGGTCTCGACGAGCAGTACTTC. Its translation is CASSNPGQGLDEQYF.

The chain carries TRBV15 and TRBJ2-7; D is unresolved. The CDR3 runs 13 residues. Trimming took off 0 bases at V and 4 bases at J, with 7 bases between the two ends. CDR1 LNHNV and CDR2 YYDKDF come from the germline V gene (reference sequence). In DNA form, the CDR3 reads TGTGCCACCAGCAGAGATTTAAGTTACGAGCAGTACTTC. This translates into CATSRDLSYEQYF.

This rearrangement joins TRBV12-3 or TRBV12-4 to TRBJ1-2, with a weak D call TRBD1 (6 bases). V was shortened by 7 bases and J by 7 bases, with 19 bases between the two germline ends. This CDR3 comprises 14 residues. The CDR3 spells CASTPRPGAGGYTF. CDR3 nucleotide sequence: TGTGCCAGCACCCCTAGGCCGGGGGCGGGTGGCTACACCTTC.

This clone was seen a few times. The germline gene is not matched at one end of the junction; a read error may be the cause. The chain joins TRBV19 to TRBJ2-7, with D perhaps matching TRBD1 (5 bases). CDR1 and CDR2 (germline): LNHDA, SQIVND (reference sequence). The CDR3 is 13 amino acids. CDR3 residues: CASSITGTTEHYF. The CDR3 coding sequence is TGTGCCAGTAGTATAACAGGTACCACCGAGCATTACTTC. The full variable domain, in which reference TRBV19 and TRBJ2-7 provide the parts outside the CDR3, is DGGITQSPKYLFRKEGQNVTLSCEQNLNHDAMYWYRQDPGQGLRLIYYSQIVNDFQKGDIAEGYSVSREKKESFPLTVTSAQKNPTAFYLCASSITGTTEHYFGPGTRLTVT.

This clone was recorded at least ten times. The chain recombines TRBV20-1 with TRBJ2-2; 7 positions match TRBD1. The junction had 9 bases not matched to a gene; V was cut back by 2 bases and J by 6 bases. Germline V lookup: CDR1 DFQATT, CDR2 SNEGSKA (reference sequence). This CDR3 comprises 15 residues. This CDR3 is CSARPGQSDSGELFF. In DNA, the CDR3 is TGCAGTGCTAGACCGGGACAGAGTGACTCCGGGGAGCTGTTTTTT.

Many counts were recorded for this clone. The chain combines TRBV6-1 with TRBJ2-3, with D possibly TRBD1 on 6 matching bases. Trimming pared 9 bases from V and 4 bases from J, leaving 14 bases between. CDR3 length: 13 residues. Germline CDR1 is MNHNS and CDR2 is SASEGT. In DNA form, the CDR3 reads TGTGCCAGTGAGACCAGGGGCTCAGATACGCAGTATTTT. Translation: CASETRGSDTQYF.

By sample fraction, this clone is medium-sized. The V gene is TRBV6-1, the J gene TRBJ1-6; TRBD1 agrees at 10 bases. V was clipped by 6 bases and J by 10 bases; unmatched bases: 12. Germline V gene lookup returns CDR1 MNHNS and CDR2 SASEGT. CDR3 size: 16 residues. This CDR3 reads CASRPGTGALYSPLHF. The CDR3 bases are TGTGCCAGCAGACCCGGGACAGGGGCGCTGTACTCACCCCTCCACTTT.

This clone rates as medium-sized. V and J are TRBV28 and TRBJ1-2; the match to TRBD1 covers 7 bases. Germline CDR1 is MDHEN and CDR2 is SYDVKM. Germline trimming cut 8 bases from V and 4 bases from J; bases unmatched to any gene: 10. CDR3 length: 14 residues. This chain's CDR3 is CASGFSGTAYGYTF. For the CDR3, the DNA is TGTGCCAGCGGATTCTCCGGGACAGCCTATGGCTACACCTTC.

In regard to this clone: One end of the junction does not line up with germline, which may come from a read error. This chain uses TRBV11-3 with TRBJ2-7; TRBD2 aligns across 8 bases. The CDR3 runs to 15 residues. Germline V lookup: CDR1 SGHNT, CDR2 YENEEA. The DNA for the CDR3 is TGTGCCAGGAGCGTTAGTAGCGGGAACTCCTACGATCAGTACTTC. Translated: CARSVSSGNSYDQYF.

The CDR3 nucleotides read TGTGCCAGCAGCCAAGGCGGCAGATATTCTTATGGCTACACCTTC. Its translation is CASSQGGRYSYGYTF. The chain employs TRBV3-1 and TRBJ1-2, with unresolved D. Germline V gene lookup returns CDR1 LGHDT and CDR2 YNNKEL (reference sequence). The CDR3 is made up of 15 amino acids. Deletions cut 1 base from V and 5 bases from J, with 14 bases between.